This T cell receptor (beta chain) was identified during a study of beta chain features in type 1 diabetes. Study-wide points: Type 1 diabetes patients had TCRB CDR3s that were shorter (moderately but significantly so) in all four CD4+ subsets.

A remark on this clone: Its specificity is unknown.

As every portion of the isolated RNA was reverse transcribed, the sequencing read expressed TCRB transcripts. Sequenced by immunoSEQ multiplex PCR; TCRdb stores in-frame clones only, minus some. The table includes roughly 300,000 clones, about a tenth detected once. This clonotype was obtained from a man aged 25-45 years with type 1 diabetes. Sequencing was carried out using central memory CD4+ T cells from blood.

The CDR3 DNA sequence: TGCGCCAGCAGCTCGAGAGACGGGCAGGGATCACCCCTCCACTTT. This translates into CASSSRDGQGSPLHF. The chain carries TRBV5-1 and TRBJ1-6; D perhaps matches TRBD1 (5 bases). The CDR3 runs 15 residues. Germline lookup yields CDR1 SGHRS and CDR2 YFSETQ. V lost 3 bases and J 10 bases, leaving 17 bases between the germline ends.